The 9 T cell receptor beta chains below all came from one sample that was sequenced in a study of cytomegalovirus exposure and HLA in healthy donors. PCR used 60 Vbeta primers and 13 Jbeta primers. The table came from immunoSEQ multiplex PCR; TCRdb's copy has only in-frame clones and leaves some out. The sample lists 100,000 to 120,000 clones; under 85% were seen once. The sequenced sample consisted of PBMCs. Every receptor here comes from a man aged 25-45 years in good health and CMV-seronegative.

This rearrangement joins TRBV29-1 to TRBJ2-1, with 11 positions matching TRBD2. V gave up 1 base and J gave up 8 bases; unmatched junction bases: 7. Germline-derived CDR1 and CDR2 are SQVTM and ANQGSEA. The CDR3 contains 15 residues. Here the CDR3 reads CSVEALAGVSYEQFF. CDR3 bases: TGCAGCGTTGAAGCACTAGCGGGAGTTAGCTATGAGCAGTTCTTC.

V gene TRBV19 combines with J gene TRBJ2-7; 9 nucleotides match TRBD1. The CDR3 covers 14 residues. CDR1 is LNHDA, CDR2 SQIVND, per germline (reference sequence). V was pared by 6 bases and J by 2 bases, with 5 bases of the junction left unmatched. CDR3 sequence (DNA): TGTGCCAGTAGCCCCGGGACAGGGCCCTACGAGCAGTACTTC. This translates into CASSPGTGPYEQYF.

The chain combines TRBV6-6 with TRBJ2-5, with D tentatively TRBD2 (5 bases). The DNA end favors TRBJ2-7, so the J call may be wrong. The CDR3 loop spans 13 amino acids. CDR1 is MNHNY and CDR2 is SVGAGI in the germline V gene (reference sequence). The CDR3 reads CASSPGKAYEQYF. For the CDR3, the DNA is TGTGCCAGCAGTCCCGGGAAGGCCTACGAGCAGTACTTC.

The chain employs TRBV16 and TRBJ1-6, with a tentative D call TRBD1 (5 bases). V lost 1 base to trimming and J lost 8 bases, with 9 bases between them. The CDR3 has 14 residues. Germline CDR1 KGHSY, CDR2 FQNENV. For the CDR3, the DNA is TGTGCCAGCAGCCAATTTGACAGTTATTCACCCCTCCACTTT. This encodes CASSQFDSYSPLHF.

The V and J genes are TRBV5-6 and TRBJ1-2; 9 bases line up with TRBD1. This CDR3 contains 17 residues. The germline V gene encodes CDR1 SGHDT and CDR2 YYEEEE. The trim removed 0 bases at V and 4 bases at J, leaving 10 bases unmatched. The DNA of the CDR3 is TGTGCCAGCAGCTTGGAAAGACCGGGACAGGGAGGCTATGGCTACACCTTC. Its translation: CASSLERPGQGGYGYTF. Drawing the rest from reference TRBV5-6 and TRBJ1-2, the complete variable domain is DAGVTQSPTHLIKTRGQQVTLRCSPKSGHDTVSWYQQALGQGPQFIFQYYEEEERQRGNFPDRFSGHQFPNYSSELNVNALLLGDSALYLCASSLERPGQGGYGYTFGSGTRLTVV.

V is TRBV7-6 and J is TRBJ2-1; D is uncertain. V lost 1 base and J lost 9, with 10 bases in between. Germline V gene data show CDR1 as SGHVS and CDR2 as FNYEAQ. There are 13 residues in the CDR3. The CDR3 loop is CASSLVSGGEQFF. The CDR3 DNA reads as TGTGCCAGCAGCTTAGTCTCCGGCGGTGAGCAGTTCTTC.

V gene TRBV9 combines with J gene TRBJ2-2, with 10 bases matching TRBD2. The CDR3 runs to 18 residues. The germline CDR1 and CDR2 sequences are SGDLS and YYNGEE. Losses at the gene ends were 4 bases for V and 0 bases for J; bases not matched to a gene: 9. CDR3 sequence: CASSKTGTSATNTGELFF. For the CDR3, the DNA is TGTGCCAGCAGCAAAACCGGGACTAGCGCAACGAACACCGGGGAGCTGTTTTTT.

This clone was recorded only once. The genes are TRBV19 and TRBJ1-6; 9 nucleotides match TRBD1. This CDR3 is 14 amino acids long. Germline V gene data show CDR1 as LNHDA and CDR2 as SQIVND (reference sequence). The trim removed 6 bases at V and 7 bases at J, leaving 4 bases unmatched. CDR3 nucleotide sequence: TGTGCCAGTAGACGGGACAGGGAAAATTCACCCCTCCACTTT. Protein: CASRRDRENSPLHF.

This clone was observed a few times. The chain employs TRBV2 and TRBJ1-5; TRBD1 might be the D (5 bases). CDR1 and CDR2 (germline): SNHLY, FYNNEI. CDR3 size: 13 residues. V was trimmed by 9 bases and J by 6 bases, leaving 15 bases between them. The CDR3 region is CASVGEAAQPQHF. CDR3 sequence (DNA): TGTGCCAGTGTAGGGGAGGCGGCTCAGCCCCAGCATTTT.